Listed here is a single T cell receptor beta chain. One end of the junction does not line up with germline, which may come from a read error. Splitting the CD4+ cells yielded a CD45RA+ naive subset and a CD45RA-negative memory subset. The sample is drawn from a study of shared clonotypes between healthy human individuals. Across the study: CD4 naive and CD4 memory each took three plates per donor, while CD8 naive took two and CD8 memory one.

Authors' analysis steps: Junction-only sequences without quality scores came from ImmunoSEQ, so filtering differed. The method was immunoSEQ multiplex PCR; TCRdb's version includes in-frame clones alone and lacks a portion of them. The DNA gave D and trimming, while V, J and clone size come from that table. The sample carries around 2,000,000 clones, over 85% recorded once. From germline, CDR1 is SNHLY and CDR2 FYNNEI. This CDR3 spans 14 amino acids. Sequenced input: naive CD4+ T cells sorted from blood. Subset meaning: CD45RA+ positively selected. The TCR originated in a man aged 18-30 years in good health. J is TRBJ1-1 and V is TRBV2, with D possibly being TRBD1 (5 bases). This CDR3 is CASSEVGEGTEAFF. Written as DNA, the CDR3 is TGTGCCAGCAGCGAAGTGGGAGAGGGGACTGAAGCTTTCTTT.